This paragraph covers one T cell receptor (beta chain) sequence. This sample is part of a study of lymphopenia after photon versus proton radiotherapy. The CDR3 has 15 amino acids. Germline values: CDR1 MNHEY, CDR2 SVGAGI. The repertoire was sequenced with immunoSEQ multiplex PCR; TCRdb's copy has only in-frame clones and lacks some. Of tens of thousands of clones listed, around 89% were seen once; the top ten hold more than 9.5%. The sample consisted of peripheral blood, taken from a patient treated with proton-based radiotherapy. This clonotype originated in a man older than 75 with esophageal cancer. This sequence joins TRBV6-5 and TRBJ2-5; D ambiguous. The J call may be in error: the DNA end matches TRBJ2-7 better. The CDR3 sequence: CASSPRPDGSYEQYF. Here the CDR3 DNA reads TGTGCCAGCAGTCCAAGGCCCGACGGGTCCTACGAGCAGTACTTC.